This TCR beta chain stems from a study of blood T cell repertoires in COVID-19. Study in general: Researchers got acute and convalescent COVID-19 samples from the United States, Italy and Spain. T cells, B-cell-depleted T cells, or PBMCs supplied cDNA or gDNA.

The germline V and J ends were trimmed by 4 bases and 1 base, with 12 bases remaining between them. Germline values: CDR1 SGHAT, CDR2 FQNNGV. The CDR3 runs to 15 residues. Original processing notes: Scientists estimated how many nucleated cells there were by amplifying reference gene primers. Profiled with immunoSEQ multiplex PCR; TCRdb holds only in-frame clones, not every one. That table gives V, J and clone size, and the DNA gave D and trimming. The top ten hold 8.5% to 14% of the sample, which has around 280,000 clones, about 90% seen once. Material: peripheral blood. The gene calls are TRBV11-2 and TRBJ2-3; D gene unclear. The TCR comes from a woman in her 30s with COVID-19, enrolled during active disease. This chain's CDR3 is CASSYTPAGTDTQYF. As DNA, the CDR3 is TGTGCCAGCAGCTACACCCCGGCGGGCACAGATACGCAGTATTTT.